The 22 T cell receptor beta chains below all came from one sample that was sequenced in a study of cytomegalovirus exposure and HLA in healthy donors. This PCR relied on a set of 60 Vbeta primers and 13 Jbeta primers. This table comes from immunoSEQ multiplex PCR, and its TCRdb copy is limited to in-frame clones, with some not included. The profile covers roughly 150,000 clones, with roughly 85% appearing a single time and about 6.8% taken by the ten largest. The sample consisted of PBMCs. These receptors were collected from a man in his forties in good health and CMV-seropositive.

The CDR3 here is CASSASRQEIDGYTF. CDR3 in DNA: TGTGCCAGTAGTGCCTCACGACAGGAGATAGATGGCTACACCTTC. V usage is TRBV19 and J usage is TRBJ1-2; the D gene is possibly TRBD1 (6 bases). Germline CDR1 and CDR2: LNHDA and SQIVND (reference sequence). There are 15 residues in the CDR3. Trimming took off 5 bases at V and 6 bases at J, with 19 bases between the two ends.

The V gene is TRBV6-5, the J gene TRBJ2-5; no clear D gene. The germline CDR1 and CDR2 sequences are MNHEY and SVGAGI. V was trimmed by 2 bases and J by 0 bases, leaving 4 bases between them. The CDR3 totals 13 residues. DNA of the CDR3: TGTGCCAGCAGTTACCTTCACCAAGAGACCCAGTACTTC. Encoded protein: CASSYLHQETQYF.

This chain uses TRBV18 with TRBJ2-7; tentatively, D is TRBD1 (5 bases). V lost 2 bases and J 2 bases, leaving 13 bases between the germline ends. Looked up from germline, CDR1 is KGHSH and CDR2 is LQKENI. This CDR3 is built from 15 residues. The CDR3 loop is CASSPGANSAYEQYF. The CDR3 region has the DNA TGTGCCAGCTCACCAGGGGCTAACTCAGCCTACGAGCAGTACTTC. The full variable domain, in which reference TRBV18 and TRBJ2-7 provide the parts outside the CDR3, is NAGVMQNPRHLVRRRGQEARLRCSPMKGHSHVYWYRQLPEEGLKFMVYLQKENIIDESGMPKERFSAEFPKEGPSILRIQQVVRGDSAAYFCASSPGANSAYEQYFGPGTRLTVT.

The genes are TRBV2 and TRBJ1-2; no definite D call. This CDR3 has 14 residues. Germline V gene data show CDR1 as SNHLY and CDR2 as FYNNEI. V was clipped by 6 bases and J by 8 bases, with 19 bases between them. The CDR3 DNA is TGTGCCAGCAGGGGCCTAGCCGGGGTGGGAGGCTACACCTTC. The encoded protein is CASRGLAGVGGYTF.

The sample holds a few counts of this clone. CDR3 protein: CASTPGDGMNTEAFF. CDR3 bases: TGTGCCAGTACCCCGGGGGACGGCATGAACACTGAAGCTTTCTTT. The chain is built from TRBV19 and TRBJ1-1, with a weak D call TRBD1 (5 bases). The germline V gene encodes CDR1 LNHDA and CDR2 SQIVND (reference sequence). This CDR3 has 15 residues. Trimming took 7 bases from V and 0 from J, leaving 15 bases between them.

The CDR3 DNA is TGTGCCTGGGCCACAGGGAGGGGCACTGAAGCTTTCTTT. Translated: CAWATGRGTEAFF. The rearrangement links TRBV30 to TRBJ1-1; TRBD1 is a possible D gene (6 bases). Germline CDR1 GTSNPN, CDR2 SVGIG (reference sequence). The CDR3 is 13 amino acids. Between the trimmed V and J ends, which lost 5 bases and 4 bases, there was a span of 14 bases.

There are a few counts of this clone. The rearrangement links TRBV27 to TRBJ1-5, with a possible D match to TRBD1 (6 bases). From germline, CDR1 is MNHEY and CDR2 SMNVEV (reference sequence). There are 15 residues in the CDR3. V was pared by 3 bases and J by 5 bases, with 14 bases between. The CDR3 DNA sequence: TGTGCCAGCAGTTTCCGTAGGGGGGGCGATCAGCCCCAGCATTTT. This codes for CASSFRRGGDQPQHF.

V and J are TRBV11-2 and TRBJ1-5; unclear D gene. Trimming stripped 0 bases from V and 0 bases from J, with 9 bases between. Germline CDR1 reads SGHAT; CDR2 reads FQNNGV. The CDR3 extends over 16 amino acids. CDR3 in DNA: TGTGCCAGCAGCTTAGAAGGGAGCTATAGCAATCAGCCCCAGCATTTT. This translates into CASSLEGSYSNQPQHF.

This clone was picked up a small number of times. The J gene is TRBJ2-5, the V gene TRBV6-6, with TRBD1 as a possible D gene (5 bases). The V end was cut by 2 bases, the J end by 2 bases, with 6 bases between. The CDR3 extends over 13 amino acids. Per germline, CDR1 MNHNY and CDR2 SVGAGI (reference sequence). This CDR3 is CASSYPGQETQYF. The CDR3 region has the DNA TGTGCCAGCAGTTACCCAGGGCAAGAGACCCAGTACTTC.

V is TRBV7-2 and J is TRBJ2-7; TRBD1 matches 10 bases. With 1 base clipped from V and 5 bases from J, the junction kept 8 bases outside the gene matches. CDR3 length: 16 residues. Germline CDR1 is SGHTA and CDR2 is FQGNSA. CDR3 residues: CASSLGRTGGVHEQYF. CDR3 nucleotide sequence: TGTGCCAGCAGCTTAGGGCGGACAGGGGGAGTTCACGAGCAGTACTTC.

The gene calls are TRBV30 and TRBJ2-7, with a weak D call TRBD1 (5 bases). The CDR3 is made up of 12 amino acids. Germline V gene data show CDR1 as GTSNPN and CDR2 as SVGIG (reference sequence). Here the CDR3 DNA reads TGTACTGTGGGAAACCTAAGGGGCGAGCAGTACTTC. Residues: CTVGNLRGEQYF.

The chain carries TRBV5-1 and TRBJ1-1; 7 bases line up with TRBD1. CDR1 SGHRS and CDR2 YFSETQ come from the germline V gene. J was trimmed by 5 bases and V by 5 bases; bases with no gene match: 6. The CDR3 totals 13 residues. The CDR3 DNA reads as TGCGCCAGCAGTAACAGGGGTTGGACTGAAGCTTTCTTT. It codes for CASSNRGWTEAFF. The whole variable domain, remainder taken from reference TRBV5-1 and TRBJ1-1, is KAGVTQTPRYLIKTRGQQVTLSCSPISGHRSVSWYQQTPGQGLQFLFEYFSETQRNKGNFPGRFSGRQFSNSRSEMNVSTLELGDSALYLCASSNRGWTEAFFGQGTRLTVV.

The chain links TRBV9 to TRBJ2-7; TRBD2 matches at 7 bases. Germline values: CDR1 SGDLS, CDR2 YYNGEE. Losses at the gene ends were 4 bases for V and 3 bases for J; bases not matched to a gene: 10. The CDR3 runs 15 residues. The CDR3 region has the DNA TGTGCCAGCAGCCCCAGTAGCGGGTTCTACTACGAGCAGTACTTC. It translates to CASSPSSGFYYEQYF.

The chain has TRBV27 and TRBJ2-3; weak D call: TRBD1 (7 bases). Germline loops: CDR1 MNHEY, CDR2 SMNVEV (reference sequence). Trimming shortened V by 3 bases and J by 3 bases, and 13 bases separated the two germline ends. This CDR3 is 15 amino acids long. The CDR3 DNA is TGTGCCAGCAGTTTTTGGGCAGGGGGGACAGATACGCAGTATTTT. Translated, it gives CASSFWAGGTDTQYF.

The sample holds a few counts of this clone. This chain connects TRBV30 to TRBJ2-7, with 9 nucleotides matching TRBD1. Trimming removed 1 base from V and 3 bases from J; junction bases left unmatched: 4. The CDR3 has 14 amino acids. CDR1 and CDR2 (germline): GTSNPN, SVGIG (reference sequence). CDR3 sequence: CAWSGQGGGYEQYF. The CDR3 DNA sequence: TGTGCCTGGAGTGGACAGGGGGGAGGCTACGAGCAGTACTTC.

The chain has TRBV6-4 and TRBJ1-1; D gene ambiguous. The V gene lost 7 bases and the J gene lost 0 bases, with 12 bases spanning the gap. The CDR3 extends over 14 amino acids. Germline lookup yields CDR1 MRHNA and CDR2 SNTAGT. CDR3 sequence reads: CASKRESLNTEAFF. Here the CDR3 DNA reads TGTGCCAGCAAGCGTGAGAGTCTGAACACTGAAGCTTTCTTT.

The rearrangement joins TRBV15 to TRBJ2-1; D is unclear. The CDR3 sequence is 15 residues long. The V end was cut by 3 bases, the J end by 5 bases, with 14 bases between. Germline V gene sequence: CDR1 LNHNV, CDR2 YYDKDF (reference sequence). CDR3 coding DNA: TGTGCCACCAGCAGTTCCCTTCCCCCGGACAATGAGCAGTTCTTC. Its translation: CATSSSLPPDNEQFF.

This sequence joins TRBV4-3 and TRBJ1-5, with no clear D. From germline, CDR1 is LGHNA and CDR2 YSLEER. The CDR3 totals 13 residues. Trimming removed 0 bases from V and 6 bases from J, with 6 bases in between. In DNA, the CDR3 is TGCGCCAGCAGCCAAGACGAGGGTCAGCCCCAGCATTTT. It is translated as CASSQDEGQPQHF.

A few counts support this clone. V usage is TRBV14 and J usage is TRBJ1-4; 7 nucleotides line up with TRBD1. The CDR3 has 13 amino acids. From germline, CDR1 is SGHDN and CDR2 FVKESK. With V trimmed by 3 bases and J by 12 bases, 7 bases remained unmatched. CDR3 residues: CASSQGDRVELFF. The CDR3 DNA is TGTGCCAGCAGCCAGGGAGACAGGGTGGAACTGTTTTTT.

V usage is TRBV19 and J usage is TRBJ2-1; a possible D gene is TRBD1 (5 bases). V was pared by 4 bases and J by 8 bases, with 12 bases between. Germline lookup yields CDR1 LNHDA and CDR2 SQIVND (reference sequence). This CDR3 spans 13 amino acids. This CDR3 reads CASSTRQSDEQFF. In DNA form, the CDR3 reads TGTGCCAGTAGTACCAGACAGTCCGATGAGCAGTTCTTC.

This clone has more than one count but fewer than ten. The CDR3 DNA reads as TGCGCCAGCAGCCCCCCCCGAGGGGGCTTGAACACTGAAGCTTTCTTT. It translates to CASSPPRGGLNTEAFF. V gene TRBV5-1 combines with J gene TRBJ1-1, with 7 bases fitting TRBD1. The CDR3 is 16 amino acids. V lost 4 bases, J lost 0 bases, and 9 bases stayed unmatched. Germline CDR1 is SGHRS and CDR2 is YFSETQ.

The chain has TRBV10-3 and TRBJ2-3, with D tentatively TRBD2 (5 bases). The length of the CDR3 is 14 residues. The germline gives CDR1 ENHRY, CDR2 SYGVKD. V was shortened by 10 bases and J by 0 bases, with 14 bases between the two germline ends. The CDR3 spells CATGKGSSTDTQYF. The CDR3 coding sequence is TGTGCCACCGGGAAGGGTTCTAGCACAGATACGCAGTATTTT.